The text below deals with one T cell receptor beta chain. As yet, its antigen is unknown. This specimen belongs to a study of response to subunit inactivated influenza vaccine. Study-wide findings and caveats: It was suggested by the authors that few new T cells are recruited by each seasonal influenza vaccination.

TCRdb redid the calling of the RT-PCR reads with MiXCR, one entry per CDR3 protein. The sample includes approximately 290,000 distinct CDR3 sequences, 22% of them seen just once. Between the trimmed V and J ends, which lost 1 base and 0 bases, there was a span of 7 bases. The CDR3 totals 15 residues. CDR1 LGHNA and CDR2 YSLEER come from the germline V gene. This sequence was found in a man between 50 and 75 years old who received an inactivated influenza vaccine. Sample: PBMCs from blood, taken less than 22 months after vaccination. The genes are TRBV4-3 and TRBJ1-5, with D maybe TRBD1 (5 bases). The CDR3 reads CASSQGGHSNQPQHF. In nucleotides, the CDR3 is TGCGCCAGCAGCCAAGGGGGCCATAGCAATCAGCCCCAGCATTTT.